The 8 T cell receptor beta chains in this list originate from one sample, sequenced in a study of T cell responses to AZD1222 COVID-19 vaccine. The repertoire was sequenced with immunoSEQ multiplex PCR; TCRdb's copy has only in-frame clones and lacks some. The profile shows more than 150,000 clones, approximately 93% of them singletons. The source was peripheral blood, collected 28 days after the second AZD1222 dose. All receptors come from an adult who received the AZD1222 COVID-19 vaccine.

The chain carries TRBV21-1 and TRBJ2-1. TRBV21-1 is tagged as a pseudogene. The CDR3 has 17 residues. This chain's CDR3 is CASSKGGGDDDYNEQFF. The DNA of the CDR3 is TGTGCCAGCAGCAAGGGCGGTGGGGACGACGACTACAATGAGCAGTTCTTC.

V gene TRBV6-5 combines with J gene TRBJ1-5; weak D call: TRBD1 (5 bases). From germline, CDR1 is MNHEY and CDR2 SVGAGI. CDR3 length equals 15 residues. V was shortened by 4 bases and J by 3 bases, with 13 bases between the two germline ends. CDR3 loop: CASSSREGYNQPQHF. CDR3 coding DNA: TGTGCCAGCAGTTCCCGGGAGGGGTACAATCAGCCCCAGCATTTT.

The chain has TRBV15 and TRBJ1-2; 7 nucleotides agree with TRBD1. Germline V gene data show CDR1 as LNHNV and CDR2 as YYDKDF (reference sequence). The CDR3 sequence is 15 residues long. V dropped 1 base and J dropped 8; count of bases not matched to a gene: 10. For the CDR3, the DNA is TGTGCCACCAGCAGAGCAGGGGGAATAGTGAGGGGCTACACCTTC. Translated, it gives CATSRAGGIVRGYTF.

This chain connects TRBV5-1 to TRBJ2-2; tentative D call: TRBD2 (5 bases). V lost 4 bases to trimming and J lost 3 bases, with 19 bases between them. The germline V gene has CDR1 SGHRS and CDR2 YFSETQ. This CDR3 spans 17 amino acids. CDR3 residues: CASSPDGNLGYTGELFF. The CDR3, as DNA: TGCGCCAGCAGCCCGGACGGGAACCTGGGGTACACCGGGGAGCTGTTTTTT. Full variable domain (rest looked up from reference TRBV5-1 and TRBJ2-2): KAGVTQTPRYLIKTRGQQVTLSCSPISGHRSVSWYQQTPGQGLQFLFEYFSETQRNKGNFPGRFSGRQFSNSRSEMNVSTLELGDSALYLCASSPDGNLGYTGELFFGEGSRLTVL.

This clone is a singleton in its sample. The gene calls are TRBV7-9 and TRBJ2-3, with D unresolved. The CDR3 consists of 17 residues. Between the trimmed V and J ends, which lost 5 bases and 2 bases, there was a span of 20 bases. In germline, CDR1 is SEHNR, CDR2 FQNEAQ (reference sequence). CDR3 residues: CASSPALGRSATDTQYF. In nucleotides, the CDR3 is TGTGCCAGCAGCCCAGCCCTGGGCAGGTCAGCCACAGATACGCAGTATTTT.

The chain is built from TRBV5-1 and TRBJ1-2, with TRBD1 identical over 7 bases. The germline V gene has CDR1 SGHRS and CDR2 YFSETQ. The CDR3 contains 16 residues. The ends lost 0 bases at V and 4 bases at J; junction bases unmatched: 9. CDR3 loop: CASSLDGRGVAYGYTF. The CDR3, as DNA: TGCGCCAGCAGCTTGGATGGCAGGGGGGTTGCCTATGGCTACACCTTC.

The chain employs TRBV7-2 and TRBJ2-7; D perhaps matches TRBD1 (6 bases). The germline CDR1 and CDR2 sequences are SGHTA and FQGNSA. Deletions cut 3 bases from V and 7 bases from J, with 19 bases between. CDR3 length equals 15 residues. The CDR3: CASSLRRQGRGEQYF. The CDR3 nucleotides are TGTGCCAGCAGCTTGAGGCGACAAGGCAGGGGAGAGCAGTACTTC.

The chain has TRBV7-2 and TRBJ2-3; 12 nucleotides align to TRBD2. Germline CDR1 is SGHTA and CDR2 is FQGNSA. The CDR3 sequence is 15 residues long. The trim removed 10 bases at V and 6 bases at J, leaving 11 bases unmatched. The CDR3 region has the DNA TGTGCCACCTCTAGCCTAGCGGGAGGGCCCGATACGCAGTATTTT. Encoded protein: CATSSLAGGPDTQYF. The full variable domain, rest sourced from reference TRBV7-2 and TRBJ2-3, is GAGVSQSPSNKVTEKGKDVELRCDPISGHTALYWYRQSLGQGLEFLIYFQGNSAPDKSGLPSDRFSAERTGGSVSTLTIQRTQQEDSAVYLCATSSLAGGPDTQYFGPGTRLTVL.